These 10 T cell receptor beta chains came from one sample sequenced in a study of radiation and T cells in renal cell carcinoma. Data came from immunoSEQ multiplex PCR; TCRdb stores just in-frame clones and leaves some out. Found here are approximately 75,000 clones, about 80% of them singletons; the top ten hold under 6.5%. As to time point: blood 2 weeks post-SBRT. Treatment here: 15 Gy SBRT to primary tumor, nephrectomy 4 weeks later. The sequenced sample was blood, obtained from a patient whose treatment included radiotherapy and nephrectomy. The receptors originated from a man in his fifties or sixties with renal cell carcinoma.

This clone was detected many times. The chain links TRBV7-2 to TRBJ1-1; perhaps TRBD1 as D (5 bases). This CDR3 is 15 amino acids long. Germline-derived CDR1 and CDR2 are SGHTA and FQGNSA. Trimming took 5 bases from V and 4 from J, leaving 17 bases between them. CDR3 nucleotides: TGTGCCAGCAGCGAGAGTTATGGGGCTGGCACTGAAGCTTTCTTT. Its protein product is CASSESYGAGTEAFF.

The chain couples TRBV11-3 to TRBJ2-1; D not certain. CDR1 SGHNT and CDR2 YENEEA come from the germline V gene. The ends were cut back, 4 bases at V and 7 bases at J, with 8 bases in the middle. CDR3 size: 12 residues. The CDR3 nucleotides are TGTGCCAGCAGCTCAAATTGGAATGAGCAGTTCTTC. It translates to CASSSNWNEQFF.

The rearrangement joins TRBV6-5 to TRBJ1-2; 8 nucleotides align to TRBD1. CDR3 size: 16 residues. Looked up from germline, CDR1 is MNHEY and CDR2 is SVGAGI. The trim removed 0 bases at V and 6 bases at J, leaving 9 bases unmatched. The CDR3 loop reads CASSYSIEGQGNGYTF. Written as DNA, the CDR3 is TGTGCCAGCAGTTACTCGATAGAAGGACAGGGAAATGGCTACACCTTC.

This clone appeared once. The chain couples TRBV18 to TRBJ1-2; D perhaps matches TRBD1 (5 bases). The CDR3 runs 15 residues. Germline V gene data show CDR1 as KGHSH and CDR2 as LQKENI. V lost 2 bases and J 0 bases, leaving 10 bases between the germline ends. The CDR3 sequence is CASSPRQPSNYGYTF. CDR3 nucleotides: TGTGCCAGCTCACCAAGACAGCCTTCTAACTATGGCTACACCTTC.

This chain uses TRBV4-1 with TRBJ2-3; 7 nucleotides agree with TRBD1. V gave up 1 base and J gave up 0 bases; unmatched junction bases: 7. This CDR3 contains 17 residues. Looked up from germline, CDR1 is MGHRA and CDR2 is YSYEKL. The CDR3 sequence is CASSQAIGTESTDTQYF. The CDR3 region has the DNA TGCGCCAGCAGCCAAGCCATCGGGACAGAGAGCACAGATACGCAGTATTTT.

This clone was found a few times. The chain joins TRBV19 to TRBJ1-2, with D maybe TRBD1 (5 bases). The V gene's germline CDR1 is LNHDA and CDR2 SQIVND (reference sequence). There are 14 residues in the CDR3. V was trimmed by 1 base and J by 8 bases, leaving 14 bases between them. CDR3 in amino acids: CASSIVGVRGGYTF. The CDR3 nucleotides are TGTGCCAGTAGTATAGTAGGGGTCAGAGGCGGCTACACCTTC. Looking up the rest from reference TRBV19 and TRBJ1-2 gives the full variable domain: DGGITQSPKYLFRKEGQNVTLSCEQNLNHDAMYWYRQDPGQGLRLIYYSQIVNDFQKGDIAEGYSVSREKKESFPLTVTSAQKNPTAFYLCASSIVGVRGGYTFGSGTRLTVV.

This chain connects TRBV19 to TRBJ2-5; unclear D gene. Per germline, CDR1 LNHDA and CDR2 SQIVND (reference sequence). The V end was cut by 0 bases, the J end by 5 bases, with 10 bases between. The CDR3 consists of 14 residues. CDR3 sequence reads: CASSIDQNTETQYF. CDR3 bases: TGTGCCAGTAGTATAGATCAAAATACTGAGACCCAGTACTTC. The full variable domain, its missing parts supplied by reference TRBV19 and TRBJ2-5, is DGGITQSPKYLFRKEGQNVTLSCEQNLNHDAMYWYRQDPGQGLRLIYYSQIVNDFQKGDIAEGYSVSREKKESFPLTVTSAQKNPTAFYLCASSIDQNTETQYFGPGTRLLVL.

The CDR3 region has the DNA TGCAGCGTCGAAAGGGCCCAAGAGCTGTTTTTT. Amino acid sequence: CSVERAQELFF. The rearrangement links TRBV29-1 to TRBJ2-2; D gene uncertain. V dropped 6 bases and J dropped 11 bases, with 13 bases sitting between them. Germline assignment: CDR1 SQVTM and CDR2 ANQGSEA. The CDR3 has 11 residues.

The chain has TRBV5-1 and TRBJ2-1; the match to TRBD2 covers 12 bases. CDR1 is SGHRS and CDR2 is YFSETQ in the germline V gene. CDR3 length: 16 amino acids. The V gene end was trimmed by 4 bases and the J gene end by 7 bases; junction bases not matched to a gene: 9. CDR3 bases: TGCGCCAGCAGCCAGAGCACGACTAGCGGGAGAAATGAGCAGTTCTTC. As protein: CASSQSTTSGRNEQFF.

V is TRBV19 and J is TRBJ2-7, with D tentatively TRBD1 or TRBD2 (5 bases each). CDR3 size: 13 residues. The V gene's germline CDR1 is LNHDA and CDR2 SQIVND (reference sequence). Trimming removed 3 bases at V and 1 base at J, with 7 bases between. The CDR3 DNA sequence: TGTGCCAGTAGTATTGAGGGGTCCTACGAGCAGTACTTC. Amino acids: CASSIEGSYEQYF.